This TCR beta chain was obtained from a study of blood T cell repertoires in COVID-19. Using immunoSEQ multiplex PCR, the repertoire was profiled, and TCRdb retains in-frame clones only, with some absent. Of about 200,000 clones in the sample, roughly 88% were seen once. With 8 bases removed from V and 1 base from J, the gap between germline ends came to 8 bases. Per germline, CDR1 MRHNA and CDR2 SNTAGT. The CDR3 spans 13 residues. The sequenced sample was peripheral blood. This sequence originates from a human donor with active or convalescent COVID-19. The donor label of this sample is uncertain. This sequence joins TRBV6-4 and TRBJ2-2, with D unclear. The CDR3 nucleotides read TGTGCCAGCTCCCAGGTGAACACCGGGGAGCTGTTTTTT. It codes for CASSQVNTGELFF.